This TCR beta chain was retrieved from a study of shared clonotypes between healthy human individuals. At the level of the study: CD4 naive and CD4 memory each took three plates per donor, while CD8 naive took two and CD8 memory one. Study-level points and caveats: Non-shared clonotypes were found to have lower generation probabilities than the clonotypes that were shared by all four of the sorted-subset donors.

V was cut by 4 bases and J by 2 bases, with 14 bases left in between. The germline gives CDR1 SGHRS, CDR2 YFSETQ. This CDR3 comprises 15 residues. Investigators divided CD4+ cells into CD45RA+ naive and CD45RA-negative memory subsets. Turning to this clone: Its antigen is unidentified.

For sorted subsets, 150 to 200 ng DNA per replicate equaled about 31,000 T cell genomes. The table came from immunoSEQ multiplex PCR; TCRdb's copy has only in-frame clones and leaves some out. Of about 2.5 million clones listed, roughly 92% are singletons. The rearrangement links TRBV5-1 to TRBJ2-3; no clear D gene. The sample comprised naive CD4+ T cells from PBMCs. Subset defined: CD45RA+ positively selected. The clonotype originates from a man aged 18 to 30 in good health. Some clones in this sample may be carry-over from other donors' samples. CDR3 nucleotides: TGCGCCAGCAGCCAAGACACTTTTCCCACAGATACGCAGTATTTT. Encoded protein: CASSQDTFPTDTQYF.